What follows describes a single TCR beta chain. No antigen is known for it. This entry comes from a study of shared clonotypes between healthy human individuals. Genomic DNA per cell subset filled all wells of several immunoSEQ plates. Repertoires were generated with immunoSEQ multiplex PCR, while TCRdb's copy carries only in-frame clones and drops some. The data contain roughly 170,000 clones, around 63% of them singletons. CDR1 MGHDK and CDR2 SYGVNS come from the germline V gene. Trimming took 4 bases from V and 0 from J, leaving 10 bases between them. The CDR3 has 14 residues. Whole-study results and caveats: Investigators expected sequencing depth to affect clonotype sharing among donors. Shared across a handful of donors were around 5% of the naive CD4 clonotypes.

This TCR came from a man aged 25-45 years in good health. Sequenced: memory CD4+ T cells sorted from blood. Subset given: CD45RA-negative fraction. The gene calls are TRBV25-1 and TRBJ2-7; D is possibly TRBD1 (5 bases). The CDR3 DNA is TGTGCCAGCAGTGGACAGATTGGCTCCTACGAGCAGTACTTC. Amino acids: CASSGQIGSYEQYF.